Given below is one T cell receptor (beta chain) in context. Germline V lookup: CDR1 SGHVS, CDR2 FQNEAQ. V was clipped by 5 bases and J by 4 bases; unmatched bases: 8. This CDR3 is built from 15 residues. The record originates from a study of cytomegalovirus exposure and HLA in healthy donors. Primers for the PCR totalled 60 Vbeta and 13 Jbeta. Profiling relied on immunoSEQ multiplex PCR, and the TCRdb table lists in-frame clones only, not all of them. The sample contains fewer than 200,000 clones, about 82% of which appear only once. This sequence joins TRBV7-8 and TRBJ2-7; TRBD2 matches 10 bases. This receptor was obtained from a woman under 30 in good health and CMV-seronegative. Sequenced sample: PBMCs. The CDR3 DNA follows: TGTGCCAGCAGCATGGCCGGGACTAGCGCATACGAGCAGTACTTC. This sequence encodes CASSMAGTSAYEQYF.